This is a list of T cell receptor beta chains from one sample in a study of shared clonotypes between healthy human individuals. This table comes from immunoSEQ multiplex PCR, and its TCRdb copy is limited to in-frame clones, with some not included. Here the sample spans roughly 650,000 clones, 96% being singletons. Sequenced sample: naive CD8+ T cells sorted from blood. These TCRs come from a woman under 40 in good health. Each CDR3 is given with its conserved first and last residue. The D gene is left open where the match is weak. Size is stated for part of the rows, as once, few or many counts, or as a class when the clone is expanded.

j_call: TRBJ1-1
d_call: NA
v_call: TRBV7-9
clone_size: NA
cdr3_nt: TGTGCCAGCAGCTTAGCGGTCGGGGGGAACACTGAAGCTTTCTTT
cdr3_aa: CASSLAVGGNTEAFF

j_call: TRBJ2-7
d_call: TRBD1
v_call: TRBV7-9
clone_size: NA
cdr3_nt: TGTGCCAGCCACGGACAGGGAGCTTTGGAGCAGTACTTC
cdr3_aa: CASHGQGALEQYF

j_call: TRBJ2-1
d_call: TRBD2
v_call: TRBV6-6
clone_size: NA
cdr3_nt: TGTGCCAGCAGCGGGCGGGAGGCTAGAGATGAGCAGTTCTTC
cdr3_aa: CASSGREARDEQFF

j_call: TRBJ1-5
d_call: NA
v_call: TRBV11-2
clone_size: NA
cdr3_nt: TGTGCCAGCAGCCCCGAGGGTTATAGCAATCAGCCCCAGCATTTT
cdr3_aa: CASSPEGYSNQPQHF

j_call: TRBJ2-5
d_call: NA
v_call: TRBV4-1
clone_size: once
cdr3_nt: TGCGCCAGCAGCCAGGACCTTGAAGAGACCCAGTACTTC
cdr3_aa: CASSQDLEETQYF

j_call: TRBJ2-3
d_call: NA
v_call: TRBV5-5
clone_size: NA
cdr3_nt: TGTGCCAGCAGCCGGGACTTGGGCACAGATACGCAGTATTTT
cdr3_aa: CASSRDLGTDTQYF

j_call: TRBJ2-3
d_call: TRBD2
v_call: TRBV7-9
clone_size: NA
cdr3_nt: TGTGCCAGCAGCCCACGGACTAGCGGGGGGATCACAGATACGCAGTATTTT
cdr3_aa: CASSPRTSGGITDTQYF

j_call: TRBJ1-2
d_call: NA
v_call: TRBV25-1
clone_size: NA
cdr3_nt: TGTGCCAGCAGTGAATACTTGGGTGGCTACACCTTC
cdr3_aa: CASSEYLGGYTF

j_call: TRBJ2-1
d_call: TRBD2
v_call: TRBV7-9
clone_size: NA
cdr3_nt: TGTGCCAGCAGCCCCCGGGGGGGGAATGAGCAGTTCTTC
cdr3_aa: CASSPRGGNEQFF

j_call: TRBJ2-2
d_call: NA
v_call: TRBV30
clone_size: NA
cdr3_nt: TGTGCCTGGAACGGTCGCGGCGGGGAGCTGTTTTTT
cdr3_aa: CAWNGRGGELFF

j_call: TRBJ1-3
d_call: NA
v_call: TRBV10-1
clone_size: NA
cdr3_nt: TGCGCCAGCAGCGAGGGACGGGGAAACACCATATATTTT
cdr3_aa: CASSEGRGNTIYF

j_call: TRBJ2-1
d_call: NA
v_call: TRBV6-6
clone_size: NA
cdr3_nt: TGTGCCAGCAGTTACGTGGGAACAGCCTACAATGAGCAGTTCTTC
cdr3_aa: CASSYVGTAYNEQFF

j_call: TRBJ1-5
d_call: NA
v_call: TRBV7-8
clone_size: NA
cdr3_nt: TGTGCCAGCAGCCTAGGGGGGGGCTCGGGCCAGCCCCAGCATTTT
cdr3_aa: CASSLGGGSGQPQHF

j_call: TRBJ1-4
d_call: TRBD1
v_call: TRBV14
clone_size: once
cdr3_nt: TGTGCCAGCAGCCTCAGGGGGCTTGCAACTAATGAAAAACTGTTTTTT
cdr3_aa: CASSLRGLATNEKLFF

j_call: TRBJ2-7
d_call: NA
v_call: TRBV13
clone_size: NA
cdr3_nt: TGTGCCAGCAGCTTAGTCAGGGCCGAAGAGCAGTACTTC
cdr3_aa: CASSLVRAEEQYF

j_call: TRBJ2-7
d_call: NA
v_call: TRBV13
clone_size: once
cdr3_nt: TGTGCCAGCAGCACAAGGGACTCCGTCCCGGTTGACGAGCAGTACTTC
cdr3_aa: CASSTRDSVPVDEQYF

j_call: TRBJ2-2
d_call: TRBD2
v_call: TRBV28
clone_size: NA
cdr3_nt: TGTGCCAGCAGTCCCGATTCTAGCGGGACCACCGGGGAGCTGTTTTTT
cdr3_aa: CASSPDSSGTTGELFF

j_call: TRBJ1-1
d_call: NA
v_call: TRBV19
clone_size: once
cdr3_nt: TGTGCCAGTAGTATCGACCATACAGGGATTTGGACTGAAGCTTTCTTT
cdr3_aa: CASSIDHTGIWTEAFF

j_call: TRBJ1-1
d_call: TRBD1
v_call: TRBV10-1
clone_size: NA
cdr3_nt: TGCGCCAGCAGGGGACAGGGGGAGAAGGACACTGAAGCTTTCTTT
cdr3_aa: CASRGQGEKDTEAFF

j_call: TRBJ2-7
d_call: TRBD1
v_call: TRBV5-1
clone_size: NA
cdr3_nt: TGCGCCAGCTTCGAACAGGGGTACGAGCAGTACTTC
cdr3_aa: CASFEQGYEQYF

j_call: TRBJ2-7
d_call: TRBD2
v_call: TRBV7-9
clone_size: NA
cdr3_nt: TGTGCCAGCAGCCCCCCCTTAGCGGGAGGGCGCTACGAGCAGTACTTC
cdr3_aa: CASSPPLAGGRYEQYF

j_call: TRBJ2-1
d_call: NA
v_call: TRBV6-1
clone_size: NA
cdr3_nt: TGTGCCAGCAGTGAAGTGGTGGGAGGCAATGAGCAGTTCTTC
cdr3_aa: CASSEVVGGNEQFF

j_call: TRBJ2-7
d_call: NA
v_call: TRBV9
clone_size: NA
cdr3_nt: TGTGCCAGCAGCGTAGTTGGGGACGGGTCTCTCGACGAGCAGTACTTC
cdr3_aa: CASSVVGDGSLDEQYF

j_call: TRBJ1-2
d_call: NA
v_call: TRBV12-5
clone_size: NA
cdr3_nt: TGTGCTAGTGGTTTGGCCTCAGGCGACTATGGCTACACCTTC
cdr3_aa: CASGLASGDYGYTF

j_call: TRBJ2-5
d_call: NA
v_call: TRBV9
clone_size: NA
cdr3_nt: TGTGCCAGCAGCGCTGACGGACGACTAGAAGAGACCCAGTACTTC
cdr3_aa: CASSADGRLEETQYF

j_call: TRBJ2-2
d_call: NA
v_call: TRBV27
clone_size: NA
cdr3_nt: TGTGCCAGCAGACCGGGACTTGCAACCGGGGAGCTGTTTTTT
cdr3_aa: CASRPGLATGELFF

j_call: TRBJ2-3
d_call: NA
v_call: TRBV6-5
clone_size: NA
cdr3_nt: TGTGCCAGCAGTCCTTATCGGGATACGCAGTATTTT
cdr3_aa: CASSPYRDTQYF

j_call: TRBJ1-1
d_call: NA
v_call: TRBV27
clone_size: once
cdr3_nt: TGTGCCAGCAAGGGGTTCACTGAAGCTTTCTTT
cdr3_aa: CASKGFTEAFF

j_call: TRBJ2-2
d_call: NA
v_call: TRBV7-8
clone_size: NA
cdr3_nt: TGTGCCAGCAGCTTGACCGGGACACGCCCCGGGGAGCTGTTTTTT
cdr3_aa: CASSLTGTRPGELFF

j_call: TRBJ2-5
d_call: TRBD2
v_call: TRBV25-1
clone_size: NA
cdr3_nt: TGTGCCAGCAGGCCCTCGGCCGGGGGGGAGACCCAGTACTTC
cdr3_aa: CASRPSAGGETQYF

j_call: TRBJ1-1
d_call: NA
v_call: TRBV28
clone_size: few
cdr3_nt: TGTGCCAGCAGTTTAACCCCACAGCGGACTGAAGCTTTCTTT
cdr3_aa: CASSLTPQRTEAFF

j_call: TRBJ2-2
d_call: NA
v_call: TRBV14
clone_size: NA
cdr3_nt: TGTGCCAGCAGCCAAGAACACCCTAGATCCGGTGTAGGCGGGGAGCTGTTTTTT
cdr3_aa: CASSQEHPRSGVGGELFF

j_call: TRBJ2-7
d_call: NA
v_call: TRBV29-1
clone_size: NA
cdr3_nt: TGCAGCGTTGAAGGGGCCCAAGACGAGCAGTACTTC
cdr3_aa: CSVEGAQDEQYF

j_call: TRBJ2-7
d_call: TRBD1
v_call: TRBV10-3
clone_size: NA
cdr3_nt: TGTGCCATCAGCGAGCTGACAGGGGATGGGTTCGAGCAGTACTTC
cdr3_aa: CAISELTGDGFEQYF

j_call: TRBJ2-3
d_call: NA
v_call: TRBV29-1
clone_size: NA
cdr3_nt: TGCAGCGTTTGGGGTAAGGAGCGGACCCAAGATACGCAGTATTTT
cdr3_aa: CSVWGKERTQDTQYF

j_call: TRBJ2-2
d_call: TRBD1
v_call: TRBV2
clone_size: NA
cdr3_nt: TGTGCCAGCAGACAGGGGGCTTACACCGGGGAGCTGTTTTTT
cdr3_aa: CASRQGAYTGELFF

j_call: TRBJ1-2
d_call: NA
v_call: TRBV14
clone_size: NA
cdr3_nt: TGTGCCAGCAGCCAAGGCCTCGGAGGACAAAAGAGCTACACCTTC
cdr3_aa: CASSQGLGGQKSYTF

j_call: TRBJ1-2
d_call: NA
v_call: TRBV2
clone_size: NA
cdr3_nt: TGTGCCAGCTCCGGTAGCTATGGCTACACCTTC
cdr3_aa: CASSGSYGYTF

j_call: TRBJ2-6
d_call: NA
v_call: TRBV4-1
clone_size: NA
cdr3_nt: TGCGCCAGCAGCCTCCCCGACCTTAACTCTGGGGCCAACGTCCTGACTTTC
cdr3_aa: CASSLPDLNSGANVLTF

j_call: TRBJ2-1
d_call: TRBD1
v_call: TRBV5-8
clone_size: NA
cdr3_nt: TGTGCCAGCAGCTTCGCCCTGGGACAGGCGGATGAGCAGTTCTTC
cdr3_aa: CASSFALGQADEQFF

j_call: TRBJ2-2
d_call: NA
v_call: TRBV27
clone_size: NA
cdr3_nt: TGTGCCAGCAGTGCAACTAGCTCATACGGGGAGCTGTTTTTT
cdr3_aa: CASSATSSYGELFF

j_call: TRBJ1-1
d_call: NA
v_call: TRBV27
clone_size: NA
cdr3_nt: TGTGCCAGCAGTTTAGGCAGCCCGAAGGTCACTGAAGCTTTCTTT
cdr3_aa: CASSLGSPKVTEAFF